This is a list of T cell receptor beta chains from one sample in a study of blood T cell repertoires in COVID-19. The table came from immunoSEQ multiplex PCR; TCRdb's copy has only in-frame clones and leaves some out. The sample shows under 350,000 clones, just under 90% of them seen only once. The sample taken for sequencing was PBMCs or T cells enriched from blood (not recorded which). The receptors come from a woman in her sixties who had recovered from COVID-19. CDR3s include the opening cysteine and the closing phenylalanine or tryptophan. The order of the fields is V gene, J gene, clone size, D gene, CDR3 DNA, CDR3 protein. A D gene is named only where the DNA matches it firmly. Not every row has a clone size; where given, it reads once, few, many or a size class.

V gene: TRBV6-4
J gene: TRBJ1-6
clone size: NA
D gene: TRBD1
CDR3 DNA: TGTGCCAGCAGTGACGGTGCGGGACAGTTTAATTCACCCCTCCACTTT
CDR3 protein: CASSDGAGQFNSPLHF

V gene: TRBV3-1/TRBV3-2
J gene: TRBJ2-7
clone size: NA
D gene: TRBD1
CDR3 DNA: TGTGCCAGCAGCCAAGGTTACAGGGGCCACGAGCAGTACTTC
CDR3 protein: CASSQGYRGHEQYF

V gene: TRBV9
J gene: TRBJ2-2
clone size: NA
D gene: TRBD1
CDR3 DNA: TGTGCCAGCAGCGATAGGGGGCATAACACCGGGGAGCTGTTTTTT
CDR3 protein: CASSDRGHNTGELFF

V gene: TRBV2
J gene: TRBJ2-5
clone size: NA
D gene: TRBD1
CDR3 DNA: TGTGCCAGCAGTGCGTTTGGGAGAACGGGACAGGGGCCGGAGACCCAGTACTTC
CDR3 protein: CASSAFGRTGQGPETQYF

V gene: TRBV7-9
J gene: TRBJ1-5
clone size: NA
D gene: NA
CDR3 DNA: TGTGCCAGCAGCTTGGCACAGTCAAATCAGCCCCAGCATTTT
CDR3 protein: CASSLAQSNQPQHF

V gene: TRBV5-8
J gene: TRBJ1-2
clone size: NA
D gene: NA
CDR3 DNA: TGTGCCAGCAGCTTGGATTGGGGGCAGTCGGGTGGCTACACCTTC
CDR3 protein: CASSLDWGQSGGYTF

V gene: TRBV6-5
J gene: TRBJ1-3
clone size: NA
D gene: NA
CDR3 DNA: TGTGCCAGCAAAGGGGTCATCTCTGGAAACACCATATATTTT
CDR3 protein: CASKGVISGNTIYF

V gene: TRBV28
J gene: TRBJ2-3
clone size: few
D gene: TRBD2
CDR3 DNA: TGTGCCAGCCGAACCGGGGGGGCGACAGATACGCAGTATTTT
CDR3 protein: CASRTGGATDTQYF

V gene: TRBV28
J gene: TRBJ2-7
clone size: NA
D gene: NA
CDR3 DNA: TGTGCCAGCAGCTTTGGGGGGAGGACCTACGAGCAGTACTTC
CDR3 protein: CASSFGGRTYEQYF

V gene: TRBV7-3
J gene: TRBJ1-2
clone size: few
D gene: NA
CDR3 DNA: TGTGCCAGCAGCTTAAATCCGGGAGGCAGCTATGGCTACACCTTC
CDR3 protein: CASSLNPGGSYGYTF

V gene: TRBV10-2
J gene: TRBJ2-1
clone size: NA
D gene: TRBD2
CDR3 DNA: TGCGCCAGCTATACTAGCGGGGGGACGGATGAGCAGTTCTTC
CDR3 protein: CASYTSGGTDEQFF

V gene: TRBV29-1
J gene: TRBJ2-1
clone size: NA
D gene: NA
CDR3 DNA: TGCAGCGTTTTTCGGTGGAATGAGCAGTTCTTC
CDR3 protein: CSVFRWNEQFF

V gene: TRBV2
J gene: TRBJ2-1
clone size: once
D gene: TRBD2
CDR3 DNA: TGTGCCAGCAGGGCCGGGACTAGCGGGGGTTACAATGAGCAGTTCTTC
CDR3 protein: CASRAGTSGGYNEQFF

V gene: TRBV2
J gene: TRBJ1-5
clone size: NA
D gene: NA
CDR3 DNA: TGTGCCAGCAGTGAATGGCCGATCAATCAGCCCCAGCATTTT
CDR3 protein: CASSEWPINQPQHF

V gene: TRBV2
J gene: TRBJ1-2
clone size: NA
D gene: NA
CDR3 DNA: TGTGCCAGCACCTTTGGGTCTACCGGGGACTATGGCTACACCTTC
CDR3 protein: CASTFGSTGDYGYTF

V gene: TRBV28
J gene: TRBJ2-7
clone size: NA
D gene: NA
CDR3 DNA: TGTGCCAGCAGTTTGGGCTACCGGGAGCAGTACTTC
CDR3 protein: CASSLGYREQYF

V gene: TRBV6-5
J gene: TRBJ1-2
clone size: once
D gene: NA
CDR3 DNA: TGTGCCAGCCGCCTCAGTGGGGGCGGCTACACCTTC
CDR3 protein: CASRLSGGGYTF

V gene: TRBV27
J gene: TRBJ1-4
clone size: NA
D gene: NA
CDR3 DNA: TGTGCCAGCAGCCGAATCCCCTCCGTCAGTCCGACTAATGAAAAACTGTTTTTT
CDR3 protein: CASSRIPSVSPTNEKLFF

V gene: TRBV4-1
J gene: TRBJ2-3
clone size: few
D gene: NA
CDR3 DNA: TGCGCCAGCAGCCAAGATCGAGTCGGGGGGCCCCATTTATATTTT
CDR3 protein: CASSQDRVGGPHLYF

V gene: TRBV27
J gene: TRBJ1-6
clone size: NA
D gene: NA
CDR3 DNA: TGTGCCAGCACCCTTGCTGGGGGAGGTAATTCACCCCTCCACTTT
CDR3 protein: CASTLAGGGNSPLHF

V gene: TRBV12-3/TRBV12-4
J gene: TRBJ1-5
clone size: NA
D gene: NA
CDR3 DNA: TGTGCCAGCAGTTCTGGGGGGAAACAGCCCCAGCATTTT
CDR3 protein: CASSSGGKQPQHF

V gene: TRBV14
J gene: TRBJ1-3
clone size: NA
D gene: NA
CDR3 DNA: TGTGCCAGCTCCCAGGCCGTGATTGGAAACACCATATATTTT
CDR3 protein: CASSQAVIGNTIYF

V gene: TRBV7-8
J gene: TRBJ1-1
clone size: NA
D gene: NA
CDR3 DNA: TGTGCCAGCAGTCCTACCCCCGGGACTGAAGCTTTCTTT
CDR3 protein: CASSPTPGTEAFF

V gene: TRBV5-8
J gene: TRBJ2-7
clone size: NA
D gene: NA
CDR3 DNA: TGTGCCAGCAGCTTGAGCGGCACCACCTACGAGCAGTACTTC
CDR3 protein: CASSLSGTTYEQYF

V gene: TRBV3-1/TRBV3-2
J gene: TRBJ2-1
clone size: NA
D gene: NA
CDR3 DNA: TGTGCCAGCAGCCAAGTATTGTACAATGAGCAGTTCTTC
CDR3 protein: CASSQVLYNEQFF

V gene: TRBV5-1
J gene: TRBJ2-5
clone size: NA
D gene: NA
CDR3 DNA: TGCGCCAGCAGCTTGGTTGCAGGGGCCCAAGAGACCCAGTACTTC
CDR3 protein: CASSLVAGAQETQYF

V gene: TRBV9
J gene: TRBJ2-4
clone size: NA
D gene: TRBD2
CDR3 DNA: TGTGCCAGCAGCGGAGGACTAGCGGGGGTCAGGTCCAAAAACATTCAGTACTTC
CDR3 protein: CASSGGLAGVRSKNIQYF

V gene: TRBV2
J gene: TRBJ2-1
clone size: once
D gene: TRBD2
CDR3 DNA: TGTGCCAGCAGCCCCCCAAGGCTAAGCGGGAGGGAGGATGAGCAGTTCTTC
CDR3 protein: CASSPPRLSGREDEQFF

V gene: TRBV7-9
J gene: TRBJ1-5
clone size: NA
D gene: NA
CDR3 DNA: TGTGCCAGCCACTCGGGGGGCATAGAGCCCCAGCATTTT
CDR3 protein: CASHSGGIEPQHF

V gene: TRBV20-1
J gene: TRBJ2-1
clone size: once
D gene: TRBD2
CDR3 DNA: TGCAGTGCTAGACGGACTAGCGAGCAGTTCTTC
CDR3 protein: CSARRTSEQFF

V gene: TRBV7-6
J gene: TRBJ1-3
clone size: NA
D gene: TRBD1
CDR3 DNA: TGTGCCAGCAGCTTAGGGGACAGCCTCTCTGGAAACACCATATATTTT
CDR3 protein: CASSLGDSLSGNTIYF

V gene: TRBV27
J gene: TRBJ2-1
clone size: NA
D gene: TRBD2
CDR3 DNA: TGTGCCAGCAGTTTGGGCGGGAGGTTAAATGAGCAGTTCTTC
CDR3 protein: CASSLGGRLNEQFF

V gene: TRBV28
J gene: TRBJ2-7
clone size: once
D gene: NA
CDR3 DNA: TGTGCCAGCAGTTATTCCGGGACACGGCGCGAGCAGTACTTC
CDR3 protein: CASSYSGTRREQYF

V gene: TRBV7-2
J gene: TRBJ2-1
clone size: NA
D gene: NA
CDR3 DNA: TGTGCCAGCAGTGAGGCCGCGAGCTCCTACAATGAGCAGTTCTTC
CDR3 protein: CASSEAASSYNEQFF

V gene: TRBV7-9
J gene: TRBJ1-4
clone size: NA
D gene: TRBD1
CDR3 DNA: TGTGCCAGCAGCTCCCCCGGGACAGTCGATGAAAAACTGTTTTTT
CDR3 protein: CASSSPGTVDEKLFF

V gene: TRBV2
J gene: TRBJ1-2
clone size: NA
D gene: NA
CDR3 DNA: TGTGCCAGCAGAGAAGCCGGGGACTATGGCTACACCTTC
CDR3 protein: CASREAGDYGYTF

V gene: TRBV5-1
J gene: TRBJ2-3
clone size: NA
D gene: TRBD2
CDR3 DNA: TGCGCCAGCAGCTTCGGGACTACCACAGATACGCAGTATTTT
CDR3 protein: CASSFGTTTDTQYF

V gene: TRBV5-1
J gene: TRBJ2-7
clone size: NA
D gene: TRBD1
CDR3 DNA: TGCGCCAGCAGCACGGGACAGGGCCTCAAGACCTACGAGCAGTACTTC
CDR3 protein: CASSTGQGLKTYEQYF

V gene: TRBV6-5
J gene: TRBJ2-7
clone size: NA
D gene: NA
CDR3 DNA: TGTGCCAGCAGTTACTCGAATCCTGTTATAGACGAGCAGTACTTC
CDR3 protein: CASSYSNPVIDEQYF

V gene: TRBV5-1
J gene: TRBJ1-1
clone size: NA
D gene: NA
CDR3 DNA: TGCGCCAGCAGCTTGAACGGGGGTCTAAACACTGAAGCTTTCTTT
CDR3 protein: CASSLNGGLNTEAFF

V gene: TRBV11-2
J gene: TRBJ1-1
clone size: NA
D gene: NA
CDR3 DNA: TGTGCCAGCAGCTTAGACAGGGGTGTCACTGAAGCTTTCTTT
CDR3 protein: CASSLDRGVTEAFF